This T cell receptor beta chain was sequenced for a study of shared clonotypes between healthy human individuals (dated by TCRdb to about 2020). About the full investigation: The cohort included three men and a couple of women between 18 and 49 years of age. Per donor, three plates each were used for CD4 naive and CD4 memory, two for CD8 naive, and one for CD8 memory. To estimate repertoire size and how much clonotypes are shared between individuals, the study performed deep sequencing of blood TCR repertoires from 4 to 6 healthy adults. Libraries were prepared and TCR repertoires were sequenced by different laboratories using diverse techniques, in order to increase sequencing depth and limit assay-specific biases. Between about 0.8 and 8.9 billion PBMCs per donor were obtained by leukapheresis. Points the paper makes about the study in general: Compared with non-shared clonotypes, clonotypes shared by all four sorted-subset donors had higher generation probabilities. Pairwise subsampling indicated that sequencing depth was expected to affect the degree of clonotype sharing among donors. Rarefaction of sorted-subset datasets indicated incomplete sequencing despite the large sequencing depth. Sampling was restricted to blood, and TCR repertoires in tissues likely differ from the TCR repertoires found in blood. The genetic and exposure-history diversity represented was limited by the small number of donors. Larger estimated clonotype richness was generally found for naive subsets than for memory subsets. When a handful of donors were compared, the shared fraction of clonotypes was around 5% for naive CD4, around 3.6% for naive CD8, 2.3% for memory CD4, and 0.3% to 0.5% for memory CD8.

CD8 naive samples were obtained by positive selection for CCR7 among CD45RO-negative cells, yielding a CD45RA+CCR7+ population from which TemRA cells were excluded. Healthy HIV-negative adults with no recently reported acute infections or vaccinations were included as donors. All donors were Caucasian adults living in Nashville, Tennessee, USA. Blood was collected by leukapheresis, and PBMCs were isolated by Ficoll-Histopaque density gradient centrifugation and then cryopreserved in liquid nitrogen vapor phase. Analytical flow cytometry was used to check the purity and quantity of each magnetically sorted T cell population. Each sorted fraction had its genomic DNA isolated and then quantified by UV absorbance on a Nanodrop 2000c. Using the deep immunoSEQ assay, TCR CDR3 regions were amplified from genomic DNA by multiplex PCR. Extracted genomic DNA from each cell subset was spread evenly across all wells of several immunoSEQ 96-well plates, with each plate serving as a replicate. For sorted subsets, approximately 0.2 ug of genomic DNA, equivalent to 30,000 or so T cell genomes, went into each replicate PCR. Purified libraries were quantified with a Qubit 3.0 fluorometer, sized on a Bioanalyzer 2100, and re-quantified with the KAPA Library Quantification kit. Each immunoSEQ 96-well plate was sequenced on its own single-read 150-cycle Illumina NextSeq 550 flow cell. The paper's data handling went like this. Because only junctional sequences without quality scores were contained in the immunoSEQ output, filtering matching that applied to full-length reads could not be performed. To assign V/J genes and CDR3, sequences were annotated using PyIR, a Python wrapper for IgBLAST v1.9, with IMGT germline references. Reads were filtered out if the reads had weak V/J assignments (E-value above 1e-6), no CDR3, stop codons, out-of-frame junctions, or ambiguous translated residues. V3J clonotypes were defined by identical inferred V gene, J gene, and CDR3 amino acid sequence. Percentage overlap between repertoires was calculated by dividing the number of shared unique clonotypes by the size of the smaller repertoire. Three approaches were used to assess repertoire richness: RTK rarefaction, the Chao1 estimator, and Recon v2.1 estimates of unobserved clonotypes. Generation probabilities were computed with OLGA for all TCRbeta clonotypes obtained by the gDNA method from a few donors. The table was pulled from immuneACCESS by TCRdb, which kept in-frame rearrangements only. Such tables lose some clones; where checked, under half of the loss comes from unresolved V genes, and the rest has no known cause. V, J and clone size were drawn from that table, and D and trimming were deduced from the DNA. The sample table lists about 2,200,000 clones, 85% to 95% of them with a count of one. The biggest ten clones account for approximately 1.7% of the sample.

From cysteine to phenylalanine, the CDR3 is 13 amino acids long. Left in the record is the CDR3 DNA by itself, 39 bases read in frame from the first base. Relative to germline, V is 3 bases shorter and J is 8 bases shorter, with 13 bases between their ends. Looking up the germline V gene yields CDR1 KGHSH and CDR2 LQKENI. Turning to this clone: This clone's antigen is unknown. No per-base quality is available; no much larger clone lies one base away.

The origin of this receptor is a man younger than 35 in good health. Some clones in this sample may be carry-over from other donors' samples. Sequenced sample: naive CD8+ T cells from PBMCs. According to the study, the label for this sample's cell subset or site signals: CD45RA+CCR7+. The sequence joins TRBV18 to TRBJ1-2; no D gene call is confident. The CDR3 reads as follows: CASSPQDFRGYTF. The nucleotide sequence reads TGTGCCAGCTCACCCCAGGATTTTCGGGGCTACACCTTC.